The present TCR beta chain was sequenced within a study of T cell repertoires in cytomegalovirus infection. About the research overall: It can be stated that public TCR beta signatures indicated CMV infection as well as a matching HLA type. Study outcomes and limitations: CMV carriers having the relevant HLA were flagged by cumulative public TCR beta family frequency. Ex vivo responses were dominated by HLA-C-restricted CMV-specific TCR beta clonotypes.

V dropped 4 bases and J dropped 8 bases, with 14 bases sitting between them. The CDR3 has 13 residues. CDR1 and CDR2 (germline): MNHGY, SAAAGT. About this clonotype itself: What it binds is not known.

TCRdb called the reads again in MiXCR, with one record for every CDR3 protein. Seen here are 350,000 to 550,000 distinct CDR3 sequences, roughly 31% observed once, and the top ten hold approximately 15%. The specimen was PBMCs. The genes are TRBV6-8 and TRBJ1-2; the D gene is possibly TRBD1 (6 bases). The TCR originated in a human donor in good health (CMV status not recorded). Some clones in this sample may be carry-over from other donors' samples. The CDR3 protein is CASSSGEGGGYTF. CDR3 nucleotide sequence: TGTGCCAGCAGTTCAGGGGAGGGCGGGGGCTACACCTTC.